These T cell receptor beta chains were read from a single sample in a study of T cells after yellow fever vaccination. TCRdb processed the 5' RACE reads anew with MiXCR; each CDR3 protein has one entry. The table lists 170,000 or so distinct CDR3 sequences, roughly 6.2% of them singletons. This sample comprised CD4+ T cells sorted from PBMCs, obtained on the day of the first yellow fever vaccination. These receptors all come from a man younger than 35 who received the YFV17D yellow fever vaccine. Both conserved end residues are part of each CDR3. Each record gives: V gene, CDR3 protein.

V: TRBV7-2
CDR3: CASSFTGTGELFF

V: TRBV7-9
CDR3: CASSPGTFSNQPQHF

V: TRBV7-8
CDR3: CASSTGTGNQPQHF

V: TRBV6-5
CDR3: CASSYGTSRLNTEAFF

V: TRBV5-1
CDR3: CASSITGTSGADTQYF

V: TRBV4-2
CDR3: CASSPAASGGARQETQYF

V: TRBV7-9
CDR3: CATQMGGGNQPQHF

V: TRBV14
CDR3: CASSQDFESNVRGNTEAFF

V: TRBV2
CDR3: CASSWGTQETQYF

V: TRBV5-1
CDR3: CASSLKTSGGSDTQYF

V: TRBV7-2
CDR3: CASSLGGQAGTDTQYF

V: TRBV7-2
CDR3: CASSSGFDEQYF

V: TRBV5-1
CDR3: CASSREIDEKLFF

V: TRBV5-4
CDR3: CASSLGGGQLDTQYF

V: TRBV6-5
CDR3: CASSPGRASNSPLHF

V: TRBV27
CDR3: CASSRTGDRSNTGELFF

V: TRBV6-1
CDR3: CASSPGTSDDTQYF

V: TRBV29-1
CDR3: CSVVPPGGRSSYNEQFF

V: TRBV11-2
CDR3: CASSLEGANTQYF

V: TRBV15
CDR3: CATSRTSGAYTDTQYF

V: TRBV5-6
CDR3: CASRRTGLFSGNTIYF

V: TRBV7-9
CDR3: CASSGRRGSSDTQYF

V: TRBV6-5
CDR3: CASTQLAVGELFF

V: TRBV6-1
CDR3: CASSGVTYPGGYTF

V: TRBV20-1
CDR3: CSASLATNNEQFF

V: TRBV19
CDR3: CASKGTRGLGTEAFF

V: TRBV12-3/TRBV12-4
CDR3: CASSPPWTNYGYTF

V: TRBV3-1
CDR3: CASSLPQGYTQYF

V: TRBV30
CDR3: CAWSRTANTEAFF

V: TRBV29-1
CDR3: CSVEGTSANYGYTF

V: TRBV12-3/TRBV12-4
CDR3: CASSFGGGVYTPDTQYF

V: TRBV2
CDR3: CASTRAGSPLHF

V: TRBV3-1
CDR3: CASSYWTRGRPYEQYF

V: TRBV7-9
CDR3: CASSDFRDSYGYTF

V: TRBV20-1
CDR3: CSAIRQGAYEQYF

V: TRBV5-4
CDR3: CASSLKVGPNIQYF

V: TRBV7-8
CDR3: CASSRRGGQETQYF

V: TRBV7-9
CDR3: CASSLYDSSNSPLHF

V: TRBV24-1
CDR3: CATSDRAYNEQFF

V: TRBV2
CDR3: CASTRGGNTEAFF

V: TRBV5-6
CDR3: CASSIGHTMAYQPQHF

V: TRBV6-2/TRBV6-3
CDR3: CASSYPYLGSPGRSPQETQYF

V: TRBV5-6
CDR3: CASTPNPGGNEQFF

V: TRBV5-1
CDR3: CASSRTIGGELFF

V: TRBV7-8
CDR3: CASSLDRRREAFF

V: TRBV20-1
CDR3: CSASSQTGVYEQYF

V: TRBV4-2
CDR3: CASAPGRNQETQYF

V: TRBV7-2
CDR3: CASSTHRGQSNTEAFF

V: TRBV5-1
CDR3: CASSPDGDSNQPQHF

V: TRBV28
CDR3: CASSFSGGARDTQYF

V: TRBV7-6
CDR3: CASSLAAIGLAGAGAKNIQYF

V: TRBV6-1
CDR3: CASRSDLASDTQYF

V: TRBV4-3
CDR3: CASSQGGPGQGVGELFF

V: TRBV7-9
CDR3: CASSLSTIYNEQFF

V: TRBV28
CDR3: CASRRRDRGPEETQYF

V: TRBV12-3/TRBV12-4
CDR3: CASRGRRGGLLLGGFEQFF

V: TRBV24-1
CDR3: CATSDTSGGANTQYF

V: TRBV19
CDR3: CASSIGPAYGYTF

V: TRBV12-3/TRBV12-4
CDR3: CASSRGTFHTDTQYF

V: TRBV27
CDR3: CASSLGLAGPSDTQYF